This T cell receptor beta chain was recorded in a study of cytomegalovirus exposure and HLA in healthy donors. Primers for the PCR totalled 60 Vbeta and 13 Jbeta. Measured with immunoSEQ multiplex PCR; TCRdb has only the in-frame clones, and not every one. The sample data list about 200,000 clones. The CDR3 loop spans 14 amino acids. The ends lost 3 bases at V and 3 bases at J; junction bases unmatched: 5. The germline V gene encodes CDR1 SQVTM and CDR2 ANQGSEA. On this clone: Its antigen is unknown.

Study-wide results and limits: The analysis excluded some indistinguishable V segments, including TRBV6-2 and TRBV6-3. A later analysis linked 15,000 to 20,000 TCR beta sequences to HLA alleles at 0.05 false discovery rate.

Sequenced: PBMCs. This TCR derives from a man aged 25-40 years in good health and CMV-seronegative. The V and J genes are TRBV29-1 and TRBJ1-3; 7 bases are a match to TRBD1. This CDR3 reads CSVEEGAGGNTIYF. The CDR3 coding sequence is TGCAGCGTTGAGGAGGGGGCCGGTGGAAACACCATATATTTT.